Listed below are T cell receptor beta chains from one sample, sequenced in a study of cytomegalovirus exposure and HLA in healthy donors. Clones were sequenced by immunoSEQ multiplex PCR, and TCRdb holds only the in-frame ones, with some missing. The repertoire holds around 170,000 clones, with almost 85% as singletons. The material sequenced was PBMCs. The receptors were sampled from a woman between 45 and 65 years old in good health and CMV-seronegative. Each CDR3 is given with its conserved first and last residue. A D gene is named only where the DNA matches it firmly. Clone sizes are given selectively: once, few, many, or a class where the clone is expanded.

D gene: NA
clone size: NA
V gene: TRBV27
CDR3 length: 14
J gene: TRBJ2-7
CDR3 DNA: TGTGCCAGCACGCCGGCGGTAAGCTCCTACGAGCAGTACTTC
CDR3 protein: CASTPAVSSYEQYF

D gene: TRBD2
clone size: once
V gene: TRBV10-3
CDR3 length: 14
J gene: TRBJ2-5
CDR3 DNA: TGTGCCATCAAGCCGGGGGGGGTGCAAGAGACCCAGTACTTC
CDR3 protein: CAIKPGGVQETQYF

D gene: TRBD1
clone size: few
V gene: TRBV5-1
CDR3 length: 15
J gene: TRBJ1-1
CDR3 DNA: TGCGCCAGCAGCTTCATGGGACAGGGGAACACTGAAGCTTTCTTT
CDR3 protein: CASSFMGQGNTEAFF

D gene: NA
clone size: once
V gene: TRBV10-2
CDR3 length: 15
J gene: TRBJ2-3
CDR3 DNA: TGCGCCAGCAGTGAGCTCGTCGACTACCTCGATACGCAGTATTTT
CDR3 protein: CASSELVDYLDTQYF

D gene: TRBD2
clone size: NA
V gene: TRBV11-1
CDR3 length: 16
J gene: TRBJ2-3
CDR3 DNA: TGTGCCAGCAGCCCAGGGACTAGCGGGTTTACAGATACGCAGTATTTT
CDR3 protein: CASSPGTSGFTDTQYF

D gene: NA
clone size: NA
V gene: TRBV30
CDR3 length: 13
J gene: TRBJ1-6
CDR3 DNA: TGTGCCTGGAACCTGGGGCGTTTTTCACCCCTCCACTTT
CDR3 protein: CAWNLGRFSPLHF

D gene: TRBD2
clone size: NA
V gene: TRBV28
CDR3 length: 18
J gene: TRBJ2-3
CDR3 DNA: TGTGCCAGCAGTTCGCTCCACTCAGCGGGGGCCATCACAGATACGCAGTATTTT
CDR3 protein: CASSSLHSAGAITDTQYF

D gene: TRBD2
clone size: once
V gene: TRBV11-2
CDR3 length: 16
J gene: TRBJ2-5
CDR3 DNA: TGTGCCAGCAGCTCCGTCAGAGCGGGGAAGCAAGAGACCCAGTACTTC
CDR3 protein: CASSSVRAGKQETQYF

D gene: TRBD2
clone size: NA
V gene: TRBV10-1
CDR3 length: 16
J gene: TRBJ2-3
CDR3 DNA: TGCGCCAGCGGATGGGGTTCCGGGGGGGTTGTAGATACGCAGTATTTT
CDR3 protein: CASGWGSGGVVDTQYF

D gene: NA
clone size: NA
V gene: TRBV5-1
CDR3 length: 14
J gene: TRBJ1-4
CDR3 DNA: TGCGCCAGCAGGCTCAGTGCAACTAATGAAAAACTGTTTTTT
CDR3 protein: CASRLSATNEKLFF

D gene: NA
clone size: few
V gene: TRBV7-3
CDR3 length: 15
J gene: TRBJ2-5
CDR3 DNA: TGTGCCAGCAGCCCGGCGGCGGGGCCCTGGGAGACCCAGTACTTC
CDR3 protein: CASSPAAGPWETQYF

D gene: NA
clone size: NA
V gene: TRBV11-2
CDR3 length: 12
J gene: TRBJ2-1
CDR3 DNA: TGTGCCAGCAGCTTTCAGGGTTTCGGAGAGTTCTTC
CDR3 protein: CASSFQGFGEFF

D gene: TRBD1
clone size: NA
V gene: TRBV11-3
CDR3 length: 16
J gene: TRBJ2-3
CDR3 DNA: TGTGCCAGCAGCTTAAGAAGTGGACAGGGGGCAGATACGCAGTATTTT
CDR3 protein: CASSLRSGQGADTQYF

D gene: NA
clone size: NA
V gene: TRBV28
CDR3 length: 13
J gene: TRBJ1-3
CDR3 DNA: TGTGCCAGCTTTTCACAGGATGGAAACACCATATATTTT
CDR3 protein: CASFSQDGNTIYF

D gene: NA
clone size: NA
V gene: TRBV28
CDR3 length: 14
J gene: TRBJ1-4
CDR3 DNA: TGTGCCAGCGGCATGTATGCAACTAATGAAAAACTGTTTTTT
CDR3 protein: CASGMYATNEKLFF

D gene: NA
clone size: NA
V gene: TRBV7-9
CDR3 length: 14
J gene: TRBJ2-7
CDR3 DNA: TGTGCCAGCAGCCCAAGTCGACTTTCCTACGAGCAGTACTTC
CDR3 protein: CASSPSRLSYEQYF

D gene: TRBD1
clone size: once
V gene: TRBV28
CDR3 length: 16
J gene: TRBJ1-5
CDR3 DNA: TGTGCCAGCAGTAGTTTCCGGGACAGGGGAAATCAGCCCCAGCATTTT
CDR3 protein: CASSSFRDRGNQPQHF

D gene: NA
clone size: NA
V gene: TRBV7-2
CDR3 length: 14
J gene: TRBJ2-3
CDR3 DNA: TGTGCCAGCAGCTTAGGAGCGGAAGCAGATACGCAGTATTTT
CDR3 protein: CASSLGAEADTQYF

D gene: TRBD2
clone size: few
V gene: TRBV5-1
CDR3 length: 18
J gene: TRBJ2-1
CDR3 DNA: TGCGCCAGCAGCTCCCCCGGGACTAGTAAGTCTCCCCTAAATGAGCAGTTCTTC
CDR3 protein: CASSSPGTSKSPLNEQFF

D gene: TRBD1
clone size: NA
V gene: TRBV2
CDR3 length: 13
J gene: TRBJ1-5
CDR3 DNA: TGTGCCAGCAGGGCGACAGGGAACCAGCCCCAGCATTTT
CDR3 protein: CASRATGNQPQHF

D gene: NA
clone size: NA
V gene: TRBV29-1
CDR3 length: 13
J gene: TRBJ1-1
CDR3 DNA: TGCAGCTACCATAAGGCGGGGGACACTGAAGCTTTCTTT
CDR3 protein: CSYHKAGDTEAFF

D gene: TRBD1
clone size: few
V gene: TRBV7-6
CDR3 length: 20
J gene: TRBJ2-2
CDR3 DNA: TGTGCCAGCAGCCCACGGGACAGGCCCCAAGGAGCATATTTTGCCGGGGAGCTGTTTTTT
CDR3 protein: CASSPRDRPQGAYFAGELFF

D gene: NA
clone size: NA
V gene: TRBV9
CDR3 length: 13
J gene: TRBJ1-1
CDR3 DNA: TGTGCCAGCAGCCCGAGGGAGAACACTGAAGCTTTCTTT
CDR3 protein: CASSPRENTEAFF

D gene: TRBD1
clone size: once
V gene: TRBV5-4
CDR3 length: 16
J gene: TRBJ2-2
CDR3 DNA: TGTGCCAGCAGCAGAGGGACAGGAGTTAACACCGGGGAGCTGTTTTTT
CDR3 protein: CASSRGTGVNTGELFF

D gene: TRBD2
clone size: NA
V gene: TRBV7-9
CDR3 length: 16
J gene: TRBJ2-3
CDR3 DNA: TGTGCCAACAGCAGGCGGGGGGAAGGGACTCAAGATACGCAGTATTTT
CDR3 protein: CANSRRGEGTQDTQYF

D gene: NA
clone size: once
V gene: TRBV29-1
CDR3 length: 13
J gene: TRBJ2-2
CDR3 DNA: TGCAGCGTTGGACCGAGGGTCACCGGGGAGCTGTTTTTT
CDR3 protein: CSVGPRVTGELFF

D gene: NA
clone size: NA
V gene: TRBV29-1
CDR3 length: 14
J gene: TRBJ2-1
CDR3 DNA: TGCAGCGTTGAGGAACAGAGCTCCTACAATGAGCAGTTCTTC
CDR3 protein: CSVEEQSSYNEQFF

D gene: NA
clone size: NA
V gene: TRBV2
CDR3 length: 13
J gene: TRBJ1-5
CDR3 DNA: TGTGCCACGCGAGGGGGGCGGGGGCAGCCCCAGCATTTT
CDR3 protein: CATRGGRGQPQHF

D gene: NA
clone size: NA
V gene: TRBV7-6
CDR3 length: 13
J gene: TRBJ2-5
CDR3 DNA: TGTGCCAGCAGCTTGGGGAGACAAGAGACCCAGTACTTC
CDR3 protein: CASSLGRQETQYF

D gene: TRBD1
clone size: few
V gene: TRBV5-4
CDR3 length: 17
J gene: TRBJ2-1
CDR3 DNA: TGTGCCAGCACTATCGGCTGGACAGGGGCGATACGTAATGAGCAGTTCTTC
CDR3 protein: CASTIGWTGAIRNEQFF

D gene: NA
clone size: once
V gene: TRBV2
CDR3 length: 13
J gene: TRBJ1-2
CDR3 DNA: TGTGCCAGCAATCCCGGGGGGGTTCAAGGCTACACCTTC
CDR3 protein: CASNPGGVQGYTF

D gene: TRBD2
clone size: few
V gene: TRBV29-1
CDR3 length: 16
J gene: TRBJ2-6
CDR3 DNA: TGCAGCAACCAGACTAGCGGAGTTCCTGGGGCCAACGTCCTGACTTTC
CDR3 protein: CSNQTSGVPGANVLTF

D gene: NA
clone size: NA
V gene: TRBV10-1
CDR3 length: 16
J gene: TRBJ2-5
CDR3 DNA: TGCGCCAGCAGTCCGGCGGATCAGGGCGGTGGGGAGACCCAGTACTTC
CDR3 protein: CASSPADQGGGETQYF

D gene: NA
clone size: NA
V gene: TRBV18
CDR3 length: 16
J gene: TRBJ1-5
CDR3 DNA: TGTGCCAGCTCACCCCCTGGGGCCGGACCTAATCAGCCCCAGCATTTT
CDR3 protein: CASSPPGAGPNQPQHF

D gene: NA
clone size: few
V gene: TRBV20-1
CDR3 length: 11
J gene: TRBJ1-4
CDR3 DNA: TGCAGTGCTAGGAGCCTTGAAAAACTGTTTTTT
CDR3 protein: CSARSLEKLFF

D gene: TRBD2
clone size: NA
V gene: TRBV28
CDR3 length: 14
J gene: TRBJ2-5
CDR3 DNA: TGTGCCAGCAGTCGGACTAGCGGGAGGGAGACCCAATACTTC
CDR3 protein: CASSRTSGRETQYF

D gene: TRBD2
clone size: NA
V gene: TRBV5-4
CDR3 length: 16
J gene: TRBJ2-7
CDR3 DNA: TGTGCCAGCAGCAGGGGACTAGCGGAGACCTCCTACGAGCAGTACTTC
CDR3 protein: CASSRGLAETSYEQYF

D gene: NA
clone size: NA
V gene: TRBV6-1
CDR3 length: 20
J gene: TRBJ2-5
CDR3 DNA: TGTGCCAGCAGTGCGGAAGGGAGGTCATCCCATGGCGAGTACCAAGAGACCCAGTACTTC
CDR3 protein: CASSAEGRSSHGEYQETQYF

D gene: NA
clone size: NA
V gene: TRBV21-1
CDR3 length: 15
J gene: TRBJ2-7
CDR3 DNA: TGTGCCAGCAGCATCACAGCGGGGGGGTGGGACGAGCAGTACTTC
CDR3 protein: CASSITAGGWDEQYF

D gene: TRBD2
clone size: NA
V gene: TRBV18
CDR3 length: 14
J gene: TRBJ2-5
CDR3 DNA: TGTGCCAGCTCCACTAGCGGTTTTGCGGAGACCCAGTACTTC
CDR3 protein: CASSTSGFAETQYF

D gene: NA
clone size: NA
V gene: TRBV19
CDR3 length: 16
J gene: TRBJ2-4
CDR3 DNA: TGTGCCAGTAGGGACGGTTGGCGGGATGCCAAAAACATTCAGTACTTC
CDR3 protein: CASRDGWRDAKNIQYF

D gene: TRBD1
clone size: NA
V gene: TRBV6-5
CDR3 length: 14
J gene: TRBJ2-5
CDR3 DNA: TGTGCCAGCAGTTATCGGACAGGCCAAGAGACCCAGTACTTC
CDR3 protein: CASSYRTGQETQYF

D gene: TRBD2
clone size: NA
V gene: TRBV11-2
CDR3 length: 15
J gene: TRBJ2-7
CDR3 DNA: TGTGCCAGCAGCTCGTTAGCGGGAGTGACGGGCGAGCAGTACTTC
CDR3 protein: CASSSLAGVTGEQYF

D gene: NA
clone size: few
V gene: TRBV6-5
CDR3 length: 13
J gene: TRBJ1-5
CDR3 DNA: TGTGCCAGCAGTTCTCGTGGCAATCAGCCCCAGCATTTT
CDR3 protein: CASSSRGNQPQHF

D gene: TRBD2
clone size: NA
V gene: TRBV28
CDR3 length: 13
J gene: TRBJ2-1
CDR3 DNA: TGTGCCAGCAGCCTAGCGGGAGGAGATGAGCAGTTCTTC
CDR3 protein: CASSLAGGDEQFF

D gene: TRBD2
clone size: NA
V gene: TRBV5-1
CDR3 length: 17
J gene: TRBJ2-1
CDR3 DNA: TGCGCCAGCAGCCAGACTAGCGGGAGGGCCAGGTACAATGAGCAGTTCTTC
CDR3 protein: CASSQTSGRARYNEQFF

D gene: NA
clone size: NA
V gene: TRBV5-3
CDR3 length: 11
J gene: TRBJ2-5
CDR3 DNA: TGTGCCAGAAGGCACGGGGAGACCCAGTACTTC
CDR3 protein: CARRHGETQYF

D gene: TRBD2
clone size: NA
V gene: TRBV15
CDR3 length: 14
J gene: TRBJ2-7
CDR3 DNA: TGTGCCACCAGCAGAGGCGGGGGAATCTACGAGCAGTACTTC
CDR3 protein: CATSRGGGIYEQYF

D gene: TRBD1
clone size: NA
V gene: TRBV10-3
CDR3 length: 14
J gene: TRBJ1-2
CDR3 DNA: TGTGCCATCAGCCTGGGACAGGAGAACTATGGCTACACCTTC
CDR3 protein: CAISLGQENYGYTF

D gene: TRBD2
clone size: NA
V gene: TRBV27
CDR3 length: 15
J gene: TRBJ2-1
CDR3 DNA: TGTGCCAGCAGGGGACTAGCGGGGGTGTACAATGAGCAGTTCTTC
CDR3 protein: CASRGLAGVYNEQFF

D gene: NA
clone size: NA
V gene: TRBV9
CDR3 length: 13
J gene: TRBJ1-1
CDR3 DNA: TGTGCCAGCAGCGTAGAGGGAGACACTGAAGCTTTCTTT
CDR3 protein: CASSVEGDTEAFF

D gene: NA
clone size: NA
V gene: TRBV28
CDR3 length: 13
J gene: TRBJ1-5
CDR3 DNA: TGTGCCAGCAGTTTGCCGGACTATCAGCCCCAGCATTTT
CDR3 protein: CASSLPDYQPQHF

D gene: NA
clone size: NA
V gene: TRBV25-1
CDR3 length: 13
J gene: TRBJ2-7
CDR3 DNA: TGTGCCAGCAGTGATCCAGGGGTCTACGAGCAGTACTTC
CDR3 protein: CASSDPGVYEQYF

D gene: NA
clone size: NA
V gene: TRBV10-1
CDR3 length: 17
J gene: TRBJ1-4
CDR3 DNA: TGCGCCAGCAGTGAGTTGTCCGGGGGGCTAGTTAATGAAAAACTGTTTTTT
CDR3 protein: CASSELSGGLVNEKLFF

D gene: NA
clone size: NA
V gene: TRBV10-3
CDR3 length: 15
J gene: TRBJ1-5
CDR3 DNA: TGTGCCATCAGTGAGTCCGGGGATAGCAATCAGCCCCAGCATTTT
CDR3 protein: CAISESGDSNQPQHF

D gene: NA
clone size: NA
V gene: TRBV2
CDR3 length: 15
J gene: TRBJ1-2
CDR3 DNA: TGTGCCAGCAGCAGAACAGGGTTGACTAACTATGGCTACACCTTC
CDR3 protein: CASSRTGLTNYGYTF

D gene: TRBD1
clone size: NA
V gene: TRBV28
CDR3 length: 14
J gene: TRBJ1-2
CDR3 DNA: TGTGCCAGCAGTAACAGAAGACAGGGTGGGGGCTACACCTTC
CDR3 protein: CASSNRRQGGGYTF